The rows below give T cell receptor beta chains drawn from one sample of a study of Ad26.COV2.S vaccination and SARS-CoV-2 variants. Sequencing was performed with immunoSEQ multiplex PCR; in TCRdb, only in-frame clones are kept and a portion is missing. The top ten clones hold approximately 2.5% of a sample with over 400,000 clones, approximately 92% of them seen once. Sequencing was performed on peripheral blood, taken in a trial of Ad26.COV2.S vaccine versus placebo. The receptors come from a person between 18 and 65 years old who received the Ad26.COV2.S COVID-19 vaccine or a placebo. Both conserved end residues are part of each CDR3. The D gene is left open where the match is weak. Clone size is shown for a subset of rows, as once, few, many or a class of expanded clone.

TRBJ2-5	-	TRBD2	TRBV3-1/TRBV3-2	TGTGCCAGCAGCTCGCCGACTAGCGGCCAAGAGACCCAGTACTTC	CASSSPTSGQETQYF
TRBJ1-2	-	-	TRBV6-5	TGTGCCAGCAGTACGGGACCGGGGGATGGCTACACCTTC	CASSTGPGDGYTF
TRBJ1-2	-	TRBD1	TRBV14	TGTGCCAGCAGCCACGGACAGGGGGCCCCCTTTTACTATGGCTACACCTTC	CASSHGQGAPFYYGYTF
TRBJ2-3	-	-	TRBV10-1	TGCGCCAGCAGTGAGTTGAGACTGAAACCAGGCACAGATACGCAGTATTTT	CASSELRLKPGTDTQYF
TRBJ1-6	-	TRBD1	TRBV2	TGTGCCAGCGGGGCCCGGACAGGGAATTCACCCCTCCACTTT	CASGARTGNSPLHF
TRBJ2-7	-	-	TRBV5-1	TGCGCCAGCAGCTCCCCATCCAGATACGAGCAGTACTTC	CASSSPSRYEQYF
TRBJ1-4	-	TRBD1	TRBV15	TGTGCCACCACTCGGGACAGGATGCCAACTAATGAAAAACTGTTTTTT	CATTRDRMPTNEKLFF
TRBJ1-2	once	-	TRBV28	TGTGCCATCTCAGAGTTCTATGGCTACACCTTC	CAISEFYGYTF
TRBJ2-7	-	-	TRBV7-8	TGTGCCAGCAGCCCGCCGAGGGAGGACGAGCAGTACTTC	CASSPPREDEQYF
TRBJ1-1	-	-	TRBV6-2/TRBV6-3	TGTGCCAGCAGCAAAACAGTTAATGAAGCTTTCTTT	CASSKTVNEAFF
TRBJ2-3	-	-	TRBV30	TGTGCCGGAGCCCAACAAAAAAGCGGGTGGGATACGCAGTATTTT	CAGAQQKSGWDTQYF
TRBJ2-1	once	TRBD2	TRBV27	TGTGCCAGCAGTTTAGAGCGGGAGGGATACAATGAGCAGTTCTTC	CASSLEREGYNEQFF
TRBJ2-1	-	TRBD1	TRBV5-1	TGCGCCAGCAGCTTGAATCCAGGGGGCTACAATGAGCAGTTCTTC	CASSLNPGGYNEQFF
TRBJ2-1	-	TRBD2	TRBV4-3	TGCGCCAGCAGCCAGGGGACTAGCGGGGATTACAATGAGCAGTTCTTC	CASSQGTSGDYNEQFF